These T cell receptor beta chains were read from a single sample in a study of T cells expressing NK-cell markers. TCRdb reprocessed the 5' RACE reads, with one entry per CDR3 protein and no DNA. The repertoire table contains about 260,000 distinct CDR3 sequences. The sample consisted of blood T cells: a sorted CD56 or NKG2C T cell subset, CD4+ or CD8+ T cells, or bulk PBMC T cells (not recorded which). These TCRs come from a man younger than 35 in good health. Both conserved end residues are part of each CDR3. Fields, in order: J gene, V gene, CDR3 protein.

TRBJ1-3 TRBV29-1 CSVERGAGNTIYF
TRBJ1-5 TRBV20-1 CSARKRQGHQPQHF
TRBJ2-3 TRBV7-2 CASSRLAVTDTQYF
TRBJ2-3 TRBV20-1 CSAGTSDRVTDTQYF
TRBJ2-1 TRBV24-1 CATSDWSDNEQFF
TRBJ2-1 TRBV7-6 CASSPAIRTSAYNEQFF
TRBJ2-2 TRBV7-6 CASSLLAAPSDTGELFF
TRBJ2-2 TRBV6-5 CASSYSIRRASGELFF
TRBJ2-7 TRBV11-2 CASSLGTGEQYF
TRBJ2-3 TRBV14 CASSQDQRQGTQYF
TRBJ2-1 TRBV12-3/TRBV12-4 CASTPWSYGEQFF
TRBJ2-1 TRBV24-1 CATSDIGTNEQFF
TRBJ1-6 TRBV4-2 CASSQNDRESSPLHF
TRBJ2-1 TRBV10-2 CASSLSGGGYNEQFF
TRBJ1-1 TRBV3-1 CASSQDRSAEAFF
TRBJ1-1 TRBV5-5 CASSLREGAEAFF
TRBJ2-1 TRBV7-6 CASSLESSGFYNEQFF
TRBJ2-1 TRBV10-3 CAIMGTSVYNEQFF
TRBJ2-7 TRBV5-5 CASSSLASYEQYF
TRBJ2-3 TRBV5-4 CASGSPDTQYF
TRBJ2-3 TRBV6-1 CASSTTAGESDTQYF
TRBJ1-6 TRBV12-3/TRBV12-4 CASSSQGQGFSPLHF
TRBJ2-5 TRBV12-3/TRBV12-4 CASRAKETQYF
TRBJ2-7 TRBV29-1 CSATGLAGASEQYF
TRBJ2-4 TRBV5-4 CASSLYSGTGPLGMAKNIQYF
TRBJ2-3 TRBV5-5 CASSATPPPGDTQYF
TRBJ2-7 TRBV20-1 CSALGPPSYEQYF
TRBJ2-1 TRBV19 CASGRTYSSYNEQFF
TRBJ2-1 TRBV30 CAWRHSGRADNEQFF
TRBJ2-5 TRBV7-9 CASSPAGTGDGETQYF
TRBJ2-7 TRBV6-5 CASSYKLSEQYF
TRBJ2-3 TRBV12-3/TRBV12-4 CASSPEGWTDTQYF
TRBJ1-1 TRBV18 CASSLQEQNTEAFF
TRBJ2-1 TRBV4-2 CASSQPTIEQFF
TRBJ2-3 TRBV10-3 CAISEPTSGSTDTQYF
TRBJ1-1 TRBV29-1 CSVDGTGNTEAFF
TRBJ2-2 TRBV4-1 CASSHDLTSGRSTGELFF
TRBJ2-1 TRBV29-1 CSGTSAGSYNEQFF
TRBJ2-1 TRBV9 CASSVGQGANEQFF
TRBJ2-5 TRBV29-1 CSFQVGETQYF
TRBJ2-7 TRBV6-2/TRBV6-3 CASSKGQTHYYEQYF
TRBJ1-1 TRBV7-9 CASSRTGGETEAFF
TRBJ2-5 TRBV2 CASSHSGSLQETQYF
TRBJ1-1 TRBV29-1 CSTWGNTEAFF
TRBJ2-5 TRBV20-1 CSASDGLGFVVTQYF
TRBJ2-3 TRBV12-3/TRBV12-4 CASSKGSGTDTQYF
TRBJ2-1 TRBV12-3/TRBV12-4 CASSFPGTFQFF
TRBJ1-5 TRBV10-3 CAISGTGDSNQPQHF
TRBJ2-5 TRBV24-1 CATSDPGQGAQTQYF
TRBJ1-1 TRBV10-1 CASSEQPNTEAFF
TRBJ1-1 TRBV29-1 CSPATGVSLAFF
TRBJ1-2 TRBV7-2 CASSYDRQYGYTF
TRBJ2-7 TRBV7-8 CASSLIIYGYEQYF